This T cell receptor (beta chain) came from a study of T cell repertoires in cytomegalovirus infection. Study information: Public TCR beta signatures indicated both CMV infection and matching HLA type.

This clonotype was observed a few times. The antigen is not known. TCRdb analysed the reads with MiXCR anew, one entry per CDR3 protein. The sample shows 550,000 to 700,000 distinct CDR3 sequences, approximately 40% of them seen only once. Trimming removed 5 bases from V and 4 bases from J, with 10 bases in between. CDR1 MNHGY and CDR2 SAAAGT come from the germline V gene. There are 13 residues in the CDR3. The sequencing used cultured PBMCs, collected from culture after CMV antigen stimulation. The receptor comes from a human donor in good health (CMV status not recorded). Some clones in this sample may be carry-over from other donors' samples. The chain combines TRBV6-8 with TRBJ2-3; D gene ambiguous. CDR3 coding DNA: TGTGCCAGCAGTCTCCTAGGTGCAGATACGCAGTATTTT. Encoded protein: CASSLLGADTQYF.